Shown below are 17 T cell receptor beta chains from a single sample sequenced in a study of T cell responses to AZD1222 COVID-19 vaccine (dated by TCRdb to the early 2020s). Library generation was performed with the immunoSEQ multiplex PCR assay. TCRdb mirrors the immuneACCESS table, restricted to in-frame sequences. Some clones are absent from its copies; in checked studies, under half trace to an unresolved V gene, and the reason for the others is unknown. For this sample there are approximately 43,000 clones; 70% to 90% appear just once. The ten top clones hold around a quarter of the sample. The time point label for this specimen denotes: about 28 days (+/-7) after the second vaccine dose. The sample in question was peripheral blood, obtained 28 days after the second AZD1222 dose. The receptors come from an adult who received the AZD1222 COVID-19 vaccine.

The chain recombines TRBV5-4 with TRBJ1-2, with a possible D match to TRBD1 (5 bases). This CDR3 comprises 14 residues. V dropped 0 bases and J dropped 5 bases, with 11 bases sitting between them. Germline CDR1 reads SGHNT; CDR2 reads YYREEE (reference sequence). The CDR3 spells CASSLEGTVYGYTF. The CDR3 nucleotides are TGTGCCAGCAGCTTGGAAGGGACCGTGTATGGCTACACCTTC.

V usage is TRBV30 and J usage is TRBJ2-1; possibly TRBD2 for D (5 bases). Germline lookup yields CDR1 GTSNPN and CDR2 SVGIG (reference sequence). The CDR3 spans 12 residues. The germline V and J ends were trimmed by 0 bases and 9 bases, with 9 bases remaining between them. Here the CDR3 DNA reads TGTGCCTGGAGTGTACTAGGAGGTGAGCAGTTCTTC. Protein product: CAWSVLGGEQFF.

The chain employs TRBV27 and TRBJ1-4; TRBD1 matches at 9 bases. The CDR3 sequence is 16 residues long. The germline CDR1 and CDR2 sequences are MNHEY and SMNVEV (reference sequence). Trimming removed 5 bases from V and 4 bases from J; junction bases left unmatched: 8. As DNA, the CDR3 is TGTGCCAGCAGTGGGGGGACAGGGCCCTATAATGAAAAACTGTTTTTT. This codes for CASSGGTGPYNEKLFF.

In its sample, this clone was seen once. The V and J genes are TRBV18 and TRBJ2-1; 9 bases match TRBD2. Unmatched junction bases numbered 15, after V lost 6 bases and J lost 9 bases. The CDR3 length is 16 residues. CDR1 is KGHSH and CDR2 is LQKENI in the germline V gene. CDR3 bases: TGTGCCAGCTCCCCCACGGGTAGCGGGAGAACGGGTGAGCAGTTCTTC. Protein sequence: CASSPTGSGRTGEQFF.

This clone was found once. V usage is TRBV5-6 and J usage is TRBJ1-1; 11 nucleotides line up with TRBD1. Germline CDR1 SGHDT, CDR2 YYEEEE. The CDR3 runs to 14 residues. Trimming took 4 bases from V and 10 from J; bases not matched to a gene: 9. CDR3 DNA sequence: TGTGCCAGCAGCACCGGGACAGGGGGAATGGGAGCTTTCTTT. Its translation is CASSTGTGGMGAFF.

Concerning this clone itself: The same CDR3 also results from other DNA sequences found in this sample. V gene TRBV5-1 combines with J gene TRBJ1-2; 9 bases are a match to TRBD1. The CDR3 contains 14 residues. After removal of 4 bases from V and 4 bases from J, the junction contained 5 bases not matched to a gene. CDR1 and CDR2 from the germline V gene are SGHRS and YFSETQ. The CDR3 coding sequence is TGCGCCAGCAGCCCGGGGGGACAGGGCTATGGCTACACCTTC. Translation: CASSPGGQGYGYTF.

This chain connects TRBV3-1 (or the pseudogene TRBV3-2) to TRBJ1-2, with a weak D call TRBD1 (6 bases). V gave up 3 bases and J gave up 4 bases, with 12 bases separating them. The CDR3 has 14 residues. Germline assignment: CDR1 LGHDT and CDR2 YNNKEL (reference sequence). The CDR3 loop is CASSHLQGGYGYTF. For the CDR3, the DNA is TGTGCCAGCAGCCACCTACAGGGTGGCTATGGCTACACCTTC.

The chain links TRBV3-1 (or the pseudogene TRBV3-2) to TRBJ2-2; TRBD2 matches 12 bases. Germline V gives CDR1 LGHDT, CDR2 YNNKEL (reference sequence). This CDR3 comprises 15 residues. Trimming removed 8 bases from V and 4 bases from J; junction bases left unmatched: 5. CDR3: CASASGGAGTGELFF. The DNA for the CDR3 is TGTGCCAGCGCTAGCGGGGGGGCCGGCACCGGGGAGCTGTTTTTT.

This clone appeared once. The V call is TRBV6-5, the J call TRBJ1-2; 8 bases align to TRBD1. The CDR3 covers 14 residues. The ends lost 6 bases at V and 5 bases at J; junction bases unmatched: 8. The germline gives CDR1 MNHEY, CDR2 SVGAGI. Here the CDR3 reads CASRSQGAPYGYTF. The CDR3 coding sequence is TGTGCCAGCAGGTCTCAGGGGGCCCCGTATGGCTACACCTTC.

The rearrangement links TRBV7-9 to TRBJ1-2; possibly TRBD1 for D (6 bases). Trimming stripped 1 base from V and 4 bases from J, with 7 bases between. Germline CDR1 is SEHNR and CDR2 is FQNEAQ (reference sequence). This CDR3 is 13 amino acids long. CDR3 amino acids: CASSLEQGYGYTF. In nucleotides, the CDR3 is TGTGCCAGCAGCTTAGAACAGGGCTATGGCTACACCTTC.

The chain couples TRBV27 to TRBJ1-5; no definite D call. Germline CDR1 reads MNHEY; CDR2 reads SMNVEV (reference sequence). The CDR3 has 13 amino acids. Trimming took 3 bases from V and 5 from J, leaving 8 bases between them. The CDR3 DNA follows: TGTGCCAGCAGTTTCAACGGCGATCAGCCCCAGCATTTT. Amino acid sequence: CASSFNGDQPQHF.

This clone was found once. This chain joins TRBV5-4 and TRBJ1-3, with TRBD1 matching 7 bases. CDR3 length: 16 residues. V lost 4 bases, J lost 0 bases, and 7 bases stayed unmatched. Germline V gives CDR1 SGHNT, CDR2 YYREEE (reference sequence). The CDR3 spells CASSPDRAISGNTIYF. The CDR3 DNA reads as TGTGCCAGCAGCCCAGACAGGGCTATCTCTGGAAACACCATATATTTT.

The chain recombines TRBV2 with TRBJ2-6; D remains unclear. The CDR3 is 15 residues long. The germline V and J ends were trimmed by 7 bases and 0 bases, with 10 bases remaining between them. The germline V gene has CDR1 SNHLY and CDR2 FYNNEI. In DNA form, the CDR3 reads TGTGCCAGCAAGCCCTTCCTCTCTGGGGCCAACGTCCTGACTTTC. This sequence encodes CASKPFLSGANVLTF.

The chain employs TRBV24-1 and TRBJ1-2; no clear D gene. The V end was cut by 2 bases, the J end by 3 bases, with 9 bases between. This CDR3 spans 14 amino acids. The germline gives CDR1 KGHDR, CDR2 SFDVKD. Here the CDR3 DNA reads TGTGCCACCAGTGATTCGAGGGCTTACTATGGCTACACCTTC. It is translated as CATSDSRAYYGYTF.

The rearrangement links TRBV3-1 (or the pseudogene TRBV3-2) to TRBJ2-7; the D gene is possibly TRBD2 (6 bases). CDR3 size: 12 residues. Trimming removed 6 bases from V and 6 bases from J, with 12 bases in between. Germline V gene data show CDR1 as LGHDT and CDR2 as YNNKEL (reference sequence). The DNA of the CDR3 is TGTGCCAGCAGACCGATGGGGGGCGAGCAGTACTTC. This sequence encodes CASRPMGGEQYF.

The chain recombines TRBV6-2 or TRBV6-3 with TRBJ2-7; no definite D call. The length of the CDR3 is 13 residues. Trimming removed 4 bases from V and 3 bases from J, with 10 bases in between. The V gene's germline CDR1 is MNHEY and CDR2 SVGEGT. The CDR3 region has the DNA TGTGCCAGCAGTTCCCCTAACTACTACGAGCAGTACTTC. The encoded protein is CASSSPNYYEQYF.

The rearrangement links TRBV3-1 (or the pseudogene TRBV3-2) to TRBJ2-3; TRBD2 might be the D (5 bases). Germline V gives CDR1 LGHDT, CDR2 YNNKEL (reference sequence). V shed 3 bases and J shed 2 bases, with 12 bases lying between them. The length of the CDR3 is 15 residues. The CDR3 DNA reads as TGTGCCAGCAGCCACGAACTCGACTACACAGATACGCAGTATTTT. Its protein is CASSHELDYTDTQYF.